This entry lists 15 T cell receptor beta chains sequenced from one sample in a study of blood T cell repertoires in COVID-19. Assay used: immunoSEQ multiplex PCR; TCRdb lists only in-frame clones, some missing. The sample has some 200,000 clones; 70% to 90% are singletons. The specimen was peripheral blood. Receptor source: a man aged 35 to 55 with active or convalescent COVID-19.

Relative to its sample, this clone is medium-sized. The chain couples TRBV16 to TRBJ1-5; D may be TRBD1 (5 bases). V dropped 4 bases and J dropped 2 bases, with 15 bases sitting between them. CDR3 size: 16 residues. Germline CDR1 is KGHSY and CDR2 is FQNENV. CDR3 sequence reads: CASSRPGGDGNQPQHF. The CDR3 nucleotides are TGTGCCAGCAGCCGTCCCGGGGGGGATGGCAATCAGCCCCAGCATTTT.

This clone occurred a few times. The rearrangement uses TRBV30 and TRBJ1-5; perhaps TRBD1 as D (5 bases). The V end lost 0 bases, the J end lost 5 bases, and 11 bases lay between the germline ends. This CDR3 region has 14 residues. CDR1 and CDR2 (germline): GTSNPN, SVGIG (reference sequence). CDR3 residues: CAWSVGQGYQPQHF. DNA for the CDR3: TGTGCCTGGAGTGTAGGGCAGGGATATCAGCCCCAGCATTTT.

In DNA form, the CDR3 reads TGTGCCAGCAGTCTCGACAGCGCAACTAATGAAAAACTGTTTTTT. Protein sequence: CASSLDSATNEKLFF. This chain joins TRBV11-1 and TRBJ1-4; perhaps TRBD1 as D (5 bases). Germline-derived CDR1 and CDR2 are SGHAT and FQDESV (reference sequence). The CDR3 spans 15 residues. The V gene lost 6 bases and the J gene lost 0 bases, with 11 bases spanning the gap.

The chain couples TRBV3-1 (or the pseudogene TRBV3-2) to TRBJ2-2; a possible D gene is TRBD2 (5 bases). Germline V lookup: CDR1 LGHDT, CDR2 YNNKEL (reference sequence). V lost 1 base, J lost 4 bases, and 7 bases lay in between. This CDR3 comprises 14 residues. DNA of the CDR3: TGTGCCAGCAGCCAAGGAGGAGGCACCGGGGAGCTGTTTTTT. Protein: CASSQGGGTGELFF.

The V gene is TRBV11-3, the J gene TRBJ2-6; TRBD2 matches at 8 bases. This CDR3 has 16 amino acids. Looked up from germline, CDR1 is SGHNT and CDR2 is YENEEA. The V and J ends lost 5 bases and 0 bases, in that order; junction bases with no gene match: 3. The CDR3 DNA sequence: TGTGCCAGCAGCCCGGGGGGGAGCTCTGGGGCCAACGTCCTGACTTTC. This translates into CASSPGGSSGANVLTF.

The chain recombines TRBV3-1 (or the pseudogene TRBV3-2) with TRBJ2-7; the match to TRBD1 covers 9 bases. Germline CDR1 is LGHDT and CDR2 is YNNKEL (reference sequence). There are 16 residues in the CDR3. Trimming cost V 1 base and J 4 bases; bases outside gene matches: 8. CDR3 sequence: CASSQGLVTGGYEQYF. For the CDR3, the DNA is TGTGCCAGCAGCCAAGGGTTGGTGACAGGGGGTTACGAGCAGTACTTC.

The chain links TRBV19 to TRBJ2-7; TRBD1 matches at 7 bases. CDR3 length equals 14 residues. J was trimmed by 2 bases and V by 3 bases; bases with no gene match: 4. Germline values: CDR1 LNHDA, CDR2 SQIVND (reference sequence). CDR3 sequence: CASSMNRGPYEQYF. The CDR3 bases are TGTGCCAGTAGTATGAACAGGGGACCCTACGAGCAGTACTTC.

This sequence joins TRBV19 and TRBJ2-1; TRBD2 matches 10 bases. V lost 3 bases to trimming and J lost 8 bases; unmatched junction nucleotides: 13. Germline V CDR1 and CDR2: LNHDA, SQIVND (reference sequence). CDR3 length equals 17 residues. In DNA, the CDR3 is TGTGCCAGTAGTATTAGGGCTAGCGGGGGCTTCACAGATGAGCAGTTCTTC. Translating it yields CASSIRASGGFTDEQFF.

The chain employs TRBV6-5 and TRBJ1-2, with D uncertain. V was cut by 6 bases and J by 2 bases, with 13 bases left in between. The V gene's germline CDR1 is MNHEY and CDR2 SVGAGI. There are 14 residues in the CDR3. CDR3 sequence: CASRTPGSNYGYTF. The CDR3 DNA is TGTGCCAGCAGGACCCCGGGGTCGAACTATGGCTACACCTTC.

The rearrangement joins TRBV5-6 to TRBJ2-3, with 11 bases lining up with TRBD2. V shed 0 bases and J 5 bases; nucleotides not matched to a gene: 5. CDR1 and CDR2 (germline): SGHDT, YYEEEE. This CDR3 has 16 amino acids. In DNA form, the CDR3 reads TGTGCCAGCAGCTTGGAACTAGCGGGGGTTCTAGATACGCAGTATTTT. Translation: CASSLELAGVLDTQYF.

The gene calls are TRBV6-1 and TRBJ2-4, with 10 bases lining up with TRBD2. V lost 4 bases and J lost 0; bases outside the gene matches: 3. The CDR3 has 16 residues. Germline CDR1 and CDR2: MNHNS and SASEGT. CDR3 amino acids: CASSGTSGQAKNIQYF. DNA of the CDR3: TGTGCCAGCAGTGGGACTAGCGGACAAGCCAAAAACATTCAGTACTTC.

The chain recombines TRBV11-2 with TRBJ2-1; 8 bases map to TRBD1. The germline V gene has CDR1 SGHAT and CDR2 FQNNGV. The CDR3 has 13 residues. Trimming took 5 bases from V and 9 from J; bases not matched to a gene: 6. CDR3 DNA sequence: TGTGCCAGCAGCCCCGGGACAGGACTTGAGCAGTTCTTC. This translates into CASSPGTGLEQFF.

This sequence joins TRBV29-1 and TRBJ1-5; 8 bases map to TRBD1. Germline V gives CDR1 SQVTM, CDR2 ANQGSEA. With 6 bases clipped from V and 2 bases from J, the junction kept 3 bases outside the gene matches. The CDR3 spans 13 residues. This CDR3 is CSVGQGGNQPQHF. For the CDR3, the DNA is TGCAGCGTCGGACAGGGCGGCAATCAGCCCCAGCATTTT.

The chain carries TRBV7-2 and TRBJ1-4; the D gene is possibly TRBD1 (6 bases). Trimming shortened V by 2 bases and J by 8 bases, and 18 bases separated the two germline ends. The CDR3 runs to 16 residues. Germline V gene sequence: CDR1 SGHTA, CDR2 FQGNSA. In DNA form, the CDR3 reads TGTGCCAGCAGCTTAAGAGGACAGCCGGGAGGCGAAAAACTGTTTTTT. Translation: CASSLRGQPGGEKLFF.

This CDR3 reads CASSADRKETQYF. CDR3 nucleotide sequence: TGTGCCAGCAGCGCCGACAGAAAAGAGACCCAGTACTTC. J is TRBJ2-5 and V is TRBV5-6; possible D gene TRBD1, 5 bases. V was pared by 4 bases and J by 3 bases, with 10 bases between. The CDR3 is 13 amino acids. CDR1 SGHDT and CDR2 YYEEEE come from the germline V gene.